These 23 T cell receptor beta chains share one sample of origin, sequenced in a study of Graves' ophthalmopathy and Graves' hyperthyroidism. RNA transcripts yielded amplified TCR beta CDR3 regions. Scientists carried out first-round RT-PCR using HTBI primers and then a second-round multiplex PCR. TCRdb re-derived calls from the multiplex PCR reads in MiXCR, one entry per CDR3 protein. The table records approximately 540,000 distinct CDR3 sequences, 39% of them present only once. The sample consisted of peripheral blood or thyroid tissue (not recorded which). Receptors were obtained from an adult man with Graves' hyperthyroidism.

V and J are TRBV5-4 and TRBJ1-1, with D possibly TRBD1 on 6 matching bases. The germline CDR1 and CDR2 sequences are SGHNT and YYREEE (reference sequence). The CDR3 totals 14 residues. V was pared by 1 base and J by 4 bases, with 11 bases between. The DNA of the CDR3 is TGTGCCAGCAGCTTGCCAGGGGAGAGCACTGAAGCTTTCTTT. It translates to CASSLPGESTEAFF.

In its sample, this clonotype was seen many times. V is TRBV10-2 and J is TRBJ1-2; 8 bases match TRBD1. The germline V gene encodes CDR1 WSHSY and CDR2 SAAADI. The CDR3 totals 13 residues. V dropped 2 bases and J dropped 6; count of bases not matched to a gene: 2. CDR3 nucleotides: TGCGCCAGCAGTGAGCAGGGGGCTGATGGCTACACCTTC. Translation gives CASSEQGADGYTF.

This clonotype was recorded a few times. The CDR3 protein is CASSTDRDGLEQYF. The DNA of the CDR3 is TGTGCCAGCAGCACCGACAGGGACGGCCTCGAGCAGTACTTC. The V gene is TRBV6-1, the J gene TRBJ2-7, with TRBD1 identical over 7 bases. This CDR3 has 14 amino acids. V was pared by 6 bases and J by 6 bases, with 11 bases of the junction left unmatched. The germline gives CDR1 MNHNS, CDR2 SASEGT.

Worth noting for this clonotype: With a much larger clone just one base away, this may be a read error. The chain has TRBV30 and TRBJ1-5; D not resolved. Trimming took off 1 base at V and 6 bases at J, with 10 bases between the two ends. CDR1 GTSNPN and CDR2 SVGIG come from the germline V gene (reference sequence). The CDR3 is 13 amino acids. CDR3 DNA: TGTGCCTGGAGTGAGGGAGGCAGTCAGCCCCAGCATTTT. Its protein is CAWSEGGSQPQHF.

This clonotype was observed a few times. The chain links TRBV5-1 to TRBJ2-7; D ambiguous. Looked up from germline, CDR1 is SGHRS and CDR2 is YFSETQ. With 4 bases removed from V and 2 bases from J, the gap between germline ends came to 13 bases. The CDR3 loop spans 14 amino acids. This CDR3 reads CASSQGLGTYEQYF. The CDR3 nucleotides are TGCGCCAGCAGCCAAGGTCTAGGAACCTACGAGCAGTACTTC.

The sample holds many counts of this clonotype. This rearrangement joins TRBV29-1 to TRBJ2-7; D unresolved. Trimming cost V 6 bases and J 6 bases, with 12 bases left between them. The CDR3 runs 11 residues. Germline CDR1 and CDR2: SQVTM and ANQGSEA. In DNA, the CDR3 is TGCAGCGTAGGCAGGCCCCCCGAGCAGTACTTC. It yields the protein CSVGRPPEQYF.

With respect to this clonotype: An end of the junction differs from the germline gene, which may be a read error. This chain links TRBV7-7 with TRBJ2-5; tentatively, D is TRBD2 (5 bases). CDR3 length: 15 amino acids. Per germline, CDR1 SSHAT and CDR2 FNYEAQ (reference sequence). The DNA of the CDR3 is TGTGCTAGCAGCTTAGGACGTGGGAGCGAAGAGACCCAGTACTTC. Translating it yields CASSLGRGSEETQYF.

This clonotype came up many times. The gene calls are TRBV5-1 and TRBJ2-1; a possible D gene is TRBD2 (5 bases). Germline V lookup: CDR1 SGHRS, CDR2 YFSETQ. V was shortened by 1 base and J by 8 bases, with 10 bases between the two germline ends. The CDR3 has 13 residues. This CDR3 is CASSLRLAYEQFF. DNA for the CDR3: TGCGCCAGCAGCTTGCGGCTAGCTTATGAGCAGTTCTTC.

The CDR3 region is CASSPQAGRTAEQYF. In DNA form, the CDR3 reads TGTGCCAGCAGCCCACAGGCAGGGCGGACTGCCGAGCAGTACTTC. This chain connects TRBV7-2 to TRBJ2-7; D may be TRBD1 or TRBD2 (5 bases each). The germline CDR1 and CDR2 sequences are SGHTA and FQGNSA. The CDR3 spans 15 residues. Trimming removed 5 bases at V and 6 bases at J, with 20 bases between.

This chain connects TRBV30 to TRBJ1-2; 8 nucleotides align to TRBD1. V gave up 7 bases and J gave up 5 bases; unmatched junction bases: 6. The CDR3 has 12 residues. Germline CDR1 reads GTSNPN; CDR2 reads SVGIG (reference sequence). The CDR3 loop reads CASDRVAYGYTF. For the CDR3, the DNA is TGTGCCTCGGACAGGGTGGCATATGGCTACACCTTC.

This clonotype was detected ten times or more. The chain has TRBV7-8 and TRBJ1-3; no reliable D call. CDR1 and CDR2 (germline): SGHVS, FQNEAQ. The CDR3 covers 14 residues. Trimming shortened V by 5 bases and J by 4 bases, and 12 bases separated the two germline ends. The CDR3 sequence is CASSPPTRGNTIYF. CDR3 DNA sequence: TGTGCCAGCAGCCCCCCCACGAGAGGAAACACCATATATTTT.

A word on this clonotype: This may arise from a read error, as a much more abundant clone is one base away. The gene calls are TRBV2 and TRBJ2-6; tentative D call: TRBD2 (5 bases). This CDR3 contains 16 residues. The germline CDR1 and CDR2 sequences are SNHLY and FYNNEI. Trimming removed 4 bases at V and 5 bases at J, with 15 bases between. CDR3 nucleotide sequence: TGTGCCAGCAGTGGACTTGAGGGCCCTAGGGCCAACGTCCTGACTTTC. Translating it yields CASSGLEGPRANVLTF.

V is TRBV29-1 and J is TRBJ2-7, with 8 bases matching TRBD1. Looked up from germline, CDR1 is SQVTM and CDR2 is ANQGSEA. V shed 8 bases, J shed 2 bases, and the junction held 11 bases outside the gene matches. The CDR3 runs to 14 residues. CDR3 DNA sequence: TGCAGCCCCCGGACAGGGAGTCTCGCCTACGAGCAGTACTTC. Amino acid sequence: CSPRTGSLAYEQYF.

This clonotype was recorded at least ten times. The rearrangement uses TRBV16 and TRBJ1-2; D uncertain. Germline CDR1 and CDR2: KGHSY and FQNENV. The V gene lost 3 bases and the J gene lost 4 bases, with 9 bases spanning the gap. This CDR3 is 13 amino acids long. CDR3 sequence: CASSHESTYGYTF. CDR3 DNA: TGTGCCAGCAGCCACGAAAGCACCTATGGCTACACCTTC.

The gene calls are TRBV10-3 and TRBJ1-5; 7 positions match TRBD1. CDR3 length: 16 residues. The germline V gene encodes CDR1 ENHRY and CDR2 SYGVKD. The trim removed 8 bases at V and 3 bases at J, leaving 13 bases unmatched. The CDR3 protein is CAIGQTGLMINQPQHF. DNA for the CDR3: TGTGCCATCGGGCAGACAGGGCTCATGATCAATCAGCCCCAGCATTTT.

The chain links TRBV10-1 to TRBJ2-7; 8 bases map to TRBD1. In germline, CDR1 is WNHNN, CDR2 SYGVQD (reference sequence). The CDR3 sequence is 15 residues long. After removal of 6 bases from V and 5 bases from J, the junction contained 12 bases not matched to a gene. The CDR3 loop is CASSRDRGSLHEQYF. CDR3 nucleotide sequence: TGCGCCAGCAGCAGAGACAGGGGCAGCCTCCACGAGCAGTACTTC.

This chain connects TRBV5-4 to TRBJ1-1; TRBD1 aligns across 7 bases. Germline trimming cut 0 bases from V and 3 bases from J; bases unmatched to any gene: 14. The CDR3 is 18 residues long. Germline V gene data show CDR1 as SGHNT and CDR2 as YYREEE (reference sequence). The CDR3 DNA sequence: TGTGCCAGCAGCTTGGAAGGGGGCGCTTGGGGACCGGACACTGAAGCTTTCTTT. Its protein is CASSLEGGAWGPDTEAFF. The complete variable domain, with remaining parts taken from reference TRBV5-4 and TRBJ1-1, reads ETGVTQSPTHLIKTRGQQVTLRCSSQSGHNTVSWYQQALGQGPQFIFQYYREEENGRGNFPPRFSGLQFPNYSSELNVNALELDDSALYLCASSLEGGAWGPDTEAFFGQGTRLTVV.

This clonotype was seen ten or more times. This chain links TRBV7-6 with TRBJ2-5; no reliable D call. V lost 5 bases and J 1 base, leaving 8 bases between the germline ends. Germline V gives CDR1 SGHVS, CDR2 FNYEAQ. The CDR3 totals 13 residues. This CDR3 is CASSKQTQETQYF. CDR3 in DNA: TGTGCCAGCAGCAAGCAAACCCAAGAGACCCAGTACTTC.

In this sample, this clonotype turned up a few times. CDR3 sequence (DNA): TGTGCCAGCAGGGGGGATCAAAGAGCCGGGGAGCTGTTTTTT. Translating gives CASRGDQRAGELFF. This chain joins TRBV12-3 or TRBV12-4 and TRBJ2-2; D is perhaps TRBD1 or TRBD2 (5 bases each). Trimming removed 6 bases from V and 6 bases from J, with 14 bases in between. This CDR3 spans 14 amino acids.

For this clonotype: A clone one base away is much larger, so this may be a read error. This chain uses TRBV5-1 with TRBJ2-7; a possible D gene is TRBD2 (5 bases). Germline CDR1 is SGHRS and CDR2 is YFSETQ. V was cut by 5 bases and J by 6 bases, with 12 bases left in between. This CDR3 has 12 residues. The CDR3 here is CASRSPAGEQYF. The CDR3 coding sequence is TGCGCCAGCAGGTCTCCTGCGGGCGAGCAGTACTTC.

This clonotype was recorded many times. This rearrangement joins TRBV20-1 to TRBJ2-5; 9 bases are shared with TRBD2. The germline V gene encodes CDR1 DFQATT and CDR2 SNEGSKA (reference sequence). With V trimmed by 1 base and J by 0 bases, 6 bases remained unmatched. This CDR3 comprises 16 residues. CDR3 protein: CSARGLAGEYQETQYF. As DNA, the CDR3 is TGCAGTGCTAGAGGATTAGCGGGGGAGTACCAAGAGACCCAGTACTTC.

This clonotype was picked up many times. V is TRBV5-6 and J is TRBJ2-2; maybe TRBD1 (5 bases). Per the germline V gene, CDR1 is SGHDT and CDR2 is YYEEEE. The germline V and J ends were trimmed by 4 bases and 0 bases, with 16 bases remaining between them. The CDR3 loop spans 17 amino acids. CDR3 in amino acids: CASSLVAGYANTGELFF. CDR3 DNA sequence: TGTGCCAGCAGCCTAGTGGCAGGGTACGCGAACACCGGGGAGCTGTTTTTT.

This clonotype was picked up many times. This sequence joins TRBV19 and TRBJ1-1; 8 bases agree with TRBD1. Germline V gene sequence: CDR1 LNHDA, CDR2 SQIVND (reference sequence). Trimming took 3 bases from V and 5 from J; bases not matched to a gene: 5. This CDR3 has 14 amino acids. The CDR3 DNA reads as TGTGCCAGTAGTATGACAGGGGAAGGAACTGAAGCTTTCTTT. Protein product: CASSMTGEGTEAFF.